The 5 T cell receptor beta chains listed next were all sequenced from one sample in a study of graft-versus-host responses after intestinal transplantation. These receptors lack a known antigen. Clones were sequenced by immunoSEQ multiplex PCR, and TCRdb holds only the in-frame ones, with some missing. Altogether about 110,000 clones are present, 85% to 95% being singletons, with the ten largest covering around 1%. This sample comprised unstimulated CD8+ T cells sorted from spleen or lymph node cells, obtained before transplant. These TCRs come from a human donor who was the organ donor for an intestinal transplant.

V and J are TRBV4-2 and TRBJ2-7; D gene unclear. V was pared by 0 bases and J by 0 bases, with 12 bases between. Germline assignment: CDR1 LGHNA and CDR2 YNFKEQ. The CDR3 loop spans 16 amino acids. Here the CDR3 DNA reads TGTGCCAGCAGCCAAGATCTCACGGACCGCTCCTACGAGCAGTACTTC. This encodes CASSQDLTDRSYEQYF.

The chain uses TRBV11-2 and TRBJ2-2; the D gene is possibly TRBD1 (5 bases). CDR3 length: 15 residues. The V gene lost 6 bases and the J gene lost 3 bases, with 14 bases spanning the gap. Germline CDR1 is SGHAT and CDR2 is FQNNGV. The CDR3, as DNA: TGTGCCAGCAGTTTCGCTGGGGCTTACACCGGGGAGCTGTTTTTT. This codes for CASSFAGAYTGELFF.

The chain links TRBV6-5 to TRBJ2-1, with a weak D call TRBD2 (5 bases). This CDR3 spans 15 amino acids. V gave up 6 bases and J gave up 1 base, with 13 bases separating them. CDR1 and CDR2 from the germline V gene are MNHEY and SVGAGI. CDR3 sequence: CASSPVSGSYNEQFF. CDR3 DNA: TGTGCCAGCAGCCCCGTTTCGGGGTCCTACAATGAGCAGTTCTTC.

This chain joins TRBV6-6 and TRBJ2-7; 9 nucleotides line up with TRBD1. The CDR3 loop spans 13 amino acids. Germline CDR1 and CDR2: MNHNY and SVGAGI (reference sequence). The V segment lost 2 bases and the J segment 7 bases; nucleotides outside the gene matches: 3. The CDR3 sequence: CASSYGQGREQYF. As DNA, the CDR3 is TGTGCCAGCAGTTACGGACAGGGGAGAGAGCAGTACTTC.

The CDR3 here is CASSLAGGGPYNEQFF. The CDR3, as DNA: TGTGCCAGCAGCTTAGCAGGGGGAGGGCCCTACAATGAGCAGTTCTTC. The chain has TRBV11-2 and TRBJ2-1; D tentatively reads TRBD1 or TRBD2 (7 bases each). V was shortened by 1 base and J by 2 bases, with 12 bases between the two germline ends. CDR3 length equals 16 residues. Germline CDR1 is SGHAT and CDR2 is FQNNGV.